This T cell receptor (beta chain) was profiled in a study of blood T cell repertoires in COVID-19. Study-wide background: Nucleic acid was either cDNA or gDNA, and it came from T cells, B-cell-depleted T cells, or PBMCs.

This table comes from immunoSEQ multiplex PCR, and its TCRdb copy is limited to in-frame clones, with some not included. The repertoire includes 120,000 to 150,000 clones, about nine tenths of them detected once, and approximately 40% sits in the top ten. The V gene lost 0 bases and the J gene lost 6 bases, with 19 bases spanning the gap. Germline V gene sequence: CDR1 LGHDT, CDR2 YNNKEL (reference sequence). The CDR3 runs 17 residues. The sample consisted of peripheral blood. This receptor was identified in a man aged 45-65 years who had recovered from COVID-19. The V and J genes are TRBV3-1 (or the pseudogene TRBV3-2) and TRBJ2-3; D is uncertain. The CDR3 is CASSQEWSTPTRDTQYF. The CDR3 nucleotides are TGTGCCAGCAGCCAAGAATGGAGCACGCCGACCCGGGATACGCAGTATTTT.